The 18 T cell receptor beta chains below come from one sample, sequenced in a study of blood T cell repertoires in COVID-19. Generated by immunoSEQ multiplex PCR, the TCRdb table keeps only in-frame clones and is missing some. The sample holds 190,000 or so clones, more than 70% seen once. Sequenced: PBMCs or T cells enriched from blood (not recorded which). Receptors were obtained from a woman between 18 and 30 years old who had recovered from COVID-19.

The chain has TRBV7-9 and TRBJ1-4; TRBD1 matches 10 bases. CDR3 length: 15 residues. The V gene's germline CDR1 is SEHNR and CDR2 FQNEAQ (reference sequence). Unmatched junction bases numbered 4, after V lost 5 bases and J lost 4 bases. The CDR3 sequence is CASSVDRGINEKLFF. Written as DNA, the CDR3 is TGTGCCAGCAGCGTGGACAGGGGGATTAATGAAAAACTGTTTTTT.

The V gene is TRBV6-6, the J gene TRBJ1-2; TRBD1 might be the D (6 bases). This CDR3 is 14 amino acids long. The germline CDR1 and CDR2 sequences are MNHNY and SVGAGI (reference sequence). V lost 7 bases, J lost 8 bases, and 20 bases lay in between. Here the CDR3 DNA reads TGTGCCAGCACAAAGGCGGGGGCTCAGCGGGGCTACACCTTC. Protein: CASTKAGAQRGYTF.

The chain uses TRBV5-1 and TRBJ2-3; perhaps TRBD1 as D (6 bases). CDR1 and CDR2 from the germline V gene are SGHRS and YFSETQ. V was trimmed by 0 bases and J by 3 bases, leaving 8 bases between them. This CDR3 is 14 amino acids long. As DNA, the CDR3 is TGCGCCAGCAGCTTGGAACAGGGAACAGATACGCAGTATTTT. Translation: CASSLEQGTDTQYF.

V and J are TRBV19 and TRBJ1-6, with TRBD1 as a possible D gene (6 bases). Germline V gene data show CDR1 as LNHDA and CDR2 as SQIVND (reference sequence). The V gene lost 6 bases and the J gene lost 5 bases, with 11 bases spanning the gap. This CDR3 comprises 14 residues. DNA for the CDR3: TGTGCCAGTAGCCTGGCAGGGGATAATTCACCCCTCCACTTT. This translates into CASSLAGDNSPLHF.

The rearrangement links TRBV9 to TRBJ2-1; possibly TRBD2 for D (6 bases). This CDR3 contains 16 residues. Germline CDR1 and CDR2: SGDLS and YYNGEE. V was pared by 4 bases and J by 9 bases, with 23 bases between. The CDR3 nucleotides read TGTGCCAGCAGCTCCATAGCGGATATCTCCGGTCTTGAGCAGTTCTTC. It codes for CASSSIADISGLEQFF.

The chain employs TRBV11-1 and TRBJ2-7, with D possibly TRBD1 on 5 matching bases. The length of the CDR3 is 12 residues. Trimming removed 3 bases from V and 4 bases from J, with 7 bases in between. Germline lookup yields CDR1 SGHAT and CDR2 FQDESV (reference sequence). As DNA, the CDR3 is TGTGCCAGCAGCTTCGACAGTTACGAGCAGTACTTC. This gives the protein CASSFDSYEQYF.

This sequence joins TRBV9 and TRBJ2-2; 8 bases line up with TRBD1. With V trimmed by 0 bases and J by 2 bases, 6 bases remained unmatched. Germline lookup yields CDR1 SGDLS and CDR2 YYNGEE. The CDR3 sequence is 17 residues long. CDR3 DNA sequence: TGTGCCAGCAGCGTAGCCCGGACAGGGATTAACACCGGGGAGCTGTTTTTT. The encoded protein is CASSVARTGINTGELFF.

The chain recombines TRBV11-3 with TRBJ2-3, with D tentatively TRBD1 (6 bases). V was pared by 1 base and J by 0 bases, with 11 bases between. Germline lookup yields CDR1 SGHNT and CDR2 YENEEA. CDR3 length: 16 amino acids. CDR3 coding DNA: TGTGCCAGCAGCTTAGGTCGAGGGGGTAGCACAGATACGCAGTATTTT. Encoded protein: CASSLGRGGSTDTQYF.

This chain connects TRBV5-4 to TRBJ2-4; 7 bases are shared with TRBD2. The CDR3 runs to 15 residues. V lost 2 bases and J lost 1; bases outside the gene matches: 3. Per the germline V gene, CDR1 is SGHNT and CDR2 is YYREEE (reference sequence). CDR3 DNA: TGTGCCAGCAGCTTAATCGGGGGGGCCAAAAACATTCAGTACTTC. The encoded protein is CASSLIGGAKNIQYF.

CDR3 protein: CASSVVSSGSNEQFF. For the CDR3, the DNA is TGTGCCAGCAGCGTAGTTTCTAGCGGATCCAATGAGCAGTTCTTC. The V gene is TRBV9, the J gene TRBJ2-1; 7 nucleotides match TRBD2. CDR3 length: 15 amino acids. V lost 0 bases and J lost 6; bases outside the gene matches: 6. Germline V gene sequence: CDR1 SGDLS, CDR2 YYNGEE.

This clone was counted a few times. The chain employs TRBV9 and TRBJ2-1; maybe TRBD2 (6 bases). Trimming took 0 bases from V and 3 from J, leaving 13 bases between them. The CDR3 consists of 16 residues. The germline CDR1 and CDR2 sequences are SGDLS and YYNGEE. The CDR3 here is CASSVEERASYNEQFF. In DNA form, the CDR3 reads TGTGCCAGCAGCGTAGAGGAGCGGGCAAGCTACAATGAGCAGTTCTTC.

The rearrangement uses TRBV27 and TRBJ2-1; TRBD1 aligns across 8 bases. V shed 4 bases and J 2 bases; nucleotides not matched to a gene: 4. This CDR3 has 15 residues. Germline CDR1 is MNHEY and CDR2 is SMNVEV (reference sequence). The CDR3 region is CASSSGQGTYNEQFF. CDR3 in DNA: TGTGCCAGCAGTTCCGGACAGGGTACCTACAATGAGCAGTTCTTC.

The CDR3 bases are TGTGCCTGGAGTATTAACAGGGAATATGGCTACACCTTC. Encoded protein: CAWSINREYGYTF. The chain is built from TRBV30 and TRBJ1-2; a weak D match, TRBD1 (6 bases). Germline loops: CDR1 GTSNPN, CDR2 SVGIG (reference sequence). The CDR3 covers 13 residues. V was trimmed by 2 bases and J by 5 bases, leaving 12 bases between them.

The rearrangement joins TRBV4-1 to TRBJ2-3; TRBD1 agrees at 8 bases. With V trimmed by 2 bases and J by 1 base, 2 bases remained unmatched. Germline CDR1 and CDR2: MGHRA and YSYEKL. The CDR3 runs 15 residues. CDR3 sequence: CASSQPDRGTDTQYF. The CDR3 DNA reads as TGCGCCAGCAGCCAACCGGACAGGGGCACAGATACGCAGTATTTT.

In this sample, this clone turned up once. J is TRBJ1-2 and V is TRBV19, with 9 bases fitting TRBD1. The germline V gene has CDR1 LNHDA and CDR2 SQIVND (reference sequence). This CDR3 is built from 16 residues. V lost 9 bases to trimming and J lost 4 bases; unmatched junction nucleotides: 15. The CDR3 DNA reads TGTGCCAGCAACAGTATCGGAGGACAGGGGTCCTATGGCTACACCTTC. Protein: CASNSIGGQGSYGYTF.

The chain has TRBV4-2 and TRBJ1-1, with D possibly being TRBD1 (5 bases). The V and J ends lost 0 bases and 4 bases respectively, with 9 bases between them. The CDR3 has 14 amino acids. Germline V gene sequence: CDR1 LGHNA, CDR2 YNFKEQ. CDR3 sequence (DNA): TGTGCCAGCAGCCAAGAAAAAGGGGTCACTGAAGCTTTCTTT. This sequence encodes CASSQEKGVTEAFF.

Here the CDR3 reads CASSDSGQGAGDTQYF. The CDR3 DNA is TGTGCCAGCAGTGACTCGGGACAGGGGGCAGGAGATACGCAGTATTTT. This chain joins TRBV6-4 and TRBJ2-3; 12 nucleotides match TRBD1. Germline V gene data show CDR1 as MRHNA and CDR2 as SNTAGT. This CDR3 comprises 16 residues. V was pared by 0 bases and J by 5 bases, with 3 bases of the junction left unmatched.

The chain links TRBV7-6 to TRBJ2-1; 13 bases map to TRBD2. Per germline, CDR1 SGHVS and CDR2 FNYEAQ. V dropped 2 bases and J dropped 5; count of bases not matched to a gene: 3. The CDR3 is 16 residues long. CDR3 residues: CASSLRLAGGNNEQFF. The CDR3 region has the DNA TGTGCCAGCAGCTTACGACTAGCGGGGGGCAACAATGAGCAGTTCTTC.